This entry concerns a single T cell receptor (beta chain). A read error is possible here, since a much larger clone lies one base away. Germline V lookup: CDR1 MNHEY, CDR2 SVGAGI. V lost 6 bases and J 1 base, leaving 17 bases between the germline ends. CDR3 size: 16 residues. The sample belongs to a study of molecular identifiers for immune sequencing clone quantification. TCRdb ran MiXCR on the PCR reads and lists one entry per CDR3 protein. Here the sample spans approximately 550,000 distinct CDR3 sequences, about a quarter being singletons. The rearrangement links TRBV6-5 to TRBJ2-3; D uncertain. Sequencing was carried out using naive CD8+ T cells from blood, with Jurkat cell RNA spiked in. Subset defined: FACS-sorted CD8+CD4-CCR7+CD45RA+ naive T cells. The sequence came from a human donor in good health. Some libraries in this study had Jurkat cell RNA spiked in. The CDR3 is CASSPLTSVRTDTQYF. The CDR3 DNA follows: TGTGCCAGCAGCCCCCTGACATCGGTCCGCACAGATACGCAGTATTTT.